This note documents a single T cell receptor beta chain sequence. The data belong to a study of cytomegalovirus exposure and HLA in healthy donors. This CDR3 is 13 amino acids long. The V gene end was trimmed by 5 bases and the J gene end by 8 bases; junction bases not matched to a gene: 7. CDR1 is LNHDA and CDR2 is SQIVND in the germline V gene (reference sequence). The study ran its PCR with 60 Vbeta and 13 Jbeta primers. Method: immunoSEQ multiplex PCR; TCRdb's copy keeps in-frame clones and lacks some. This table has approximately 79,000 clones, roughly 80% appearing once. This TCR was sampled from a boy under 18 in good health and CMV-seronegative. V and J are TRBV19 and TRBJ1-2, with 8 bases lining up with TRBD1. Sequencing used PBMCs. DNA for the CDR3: TGTGCCAGTAGTGGGACAGGAGTCGGGGGCTACACCTTC. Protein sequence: CASSGTGVGGYTF.